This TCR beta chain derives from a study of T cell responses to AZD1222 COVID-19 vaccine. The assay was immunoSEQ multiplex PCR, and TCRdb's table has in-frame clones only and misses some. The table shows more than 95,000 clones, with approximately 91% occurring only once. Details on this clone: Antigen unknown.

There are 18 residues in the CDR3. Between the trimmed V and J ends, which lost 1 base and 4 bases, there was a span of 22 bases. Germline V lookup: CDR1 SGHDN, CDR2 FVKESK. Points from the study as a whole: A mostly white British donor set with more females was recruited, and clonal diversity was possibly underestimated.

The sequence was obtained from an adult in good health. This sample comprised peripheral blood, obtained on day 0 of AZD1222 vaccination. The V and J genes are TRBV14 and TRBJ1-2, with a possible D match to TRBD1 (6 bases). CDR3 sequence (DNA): TGTGCCAGCAGCCAAGTGGGTGGGACACTCGATACTTTCTATGGCTACACCTTC. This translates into CASSQVGGTLDTFYGYTF.